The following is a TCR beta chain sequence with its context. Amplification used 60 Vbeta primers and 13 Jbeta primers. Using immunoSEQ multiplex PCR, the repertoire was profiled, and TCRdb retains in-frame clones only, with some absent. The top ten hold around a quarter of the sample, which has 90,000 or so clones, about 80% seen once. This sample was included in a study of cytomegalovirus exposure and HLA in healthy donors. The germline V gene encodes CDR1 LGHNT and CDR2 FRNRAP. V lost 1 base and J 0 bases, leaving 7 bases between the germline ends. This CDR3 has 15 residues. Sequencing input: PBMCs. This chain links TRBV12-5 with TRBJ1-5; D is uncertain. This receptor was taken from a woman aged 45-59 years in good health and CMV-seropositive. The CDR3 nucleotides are TGTGCTAGTGGTTTGGGCAGATATAGCAATCAGCCCCAGCATTTT. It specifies CASGLGRYSNQPQHF.